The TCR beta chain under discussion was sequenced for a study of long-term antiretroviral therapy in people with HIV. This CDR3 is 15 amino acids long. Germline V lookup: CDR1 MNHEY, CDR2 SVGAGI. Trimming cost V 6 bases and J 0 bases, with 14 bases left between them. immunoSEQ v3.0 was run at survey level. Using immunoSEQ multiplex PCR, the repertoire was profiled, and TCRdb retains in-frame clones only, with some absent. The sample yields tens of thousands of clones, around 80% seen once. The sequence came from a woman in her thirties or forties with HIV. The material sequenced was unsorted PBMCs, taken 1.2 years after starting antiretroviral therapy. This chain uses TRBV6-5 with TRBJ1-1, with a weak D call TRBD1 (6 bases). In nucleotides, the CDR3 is TGTGCCAGCAGGGGACACGACGTACTGAACACTGAAGCTTTCTTT. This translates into CASRGHDVLNTEAFF.